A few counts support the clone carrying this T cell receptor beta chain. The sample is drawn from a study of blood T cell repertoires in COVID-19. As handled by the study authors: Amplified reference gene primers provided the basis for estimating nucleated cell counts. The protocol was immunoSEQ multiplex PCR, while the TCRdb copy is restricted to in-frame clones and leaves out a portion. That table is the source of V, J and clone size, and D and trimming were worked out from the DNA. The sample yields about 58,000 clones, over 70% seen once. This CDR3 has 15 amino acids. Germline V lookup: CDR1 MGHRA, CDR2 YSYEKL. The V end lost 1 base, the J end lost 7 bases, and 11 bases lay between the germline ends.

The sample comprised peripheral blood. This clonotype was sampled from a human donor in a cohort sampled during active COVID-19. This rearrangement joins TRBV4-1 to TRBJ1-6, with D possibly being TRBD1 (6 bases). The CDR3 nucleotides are TGCGCCAGCAGCCAAGGGGCAGGGACAAATTCACCCCTCCACTTT. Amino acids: CASSQGAGTNSPLHF.